This T cell receptor (beta chain) was profiled in a study of cytotoxic CD8 clonotypes in ibrutinib-treated CLL. The repertoire was sequenced with immunoSEQ multiplex PCR; TCRdb's copy has only in-frame clones and lacks some. Among 130,000 or so clones, roughly 80% were seen once, and the ten largest hold about 27%. As to this clone: What it recognizes is unknown.

Overall study results and limits: Circulating CD8+ T-cell counts were tracked by baseline clonality, which exceeded that of age-matched healthy donors.

V was cut by 3 bases and J by 8 bases, with 8 bases left in between. CDR1 and CDR2 (germline): SQVTM, ANQGSEA. CDR3 size: 11 residues. The sequence was obtained from a human donor with chronic lymphocytic leukemia. The material sequenced was PBMCs, taken after 12 months of ibrutinib treatment. The chain employs TRBV29-1 and TRBJ2-1; D remains unclear. The CDR3 region is CSVEGFYEQFF. The CDR3 region has the DNA TGCAGCGTTGAGGGCTTCTATGAGCAGTTCTTC.